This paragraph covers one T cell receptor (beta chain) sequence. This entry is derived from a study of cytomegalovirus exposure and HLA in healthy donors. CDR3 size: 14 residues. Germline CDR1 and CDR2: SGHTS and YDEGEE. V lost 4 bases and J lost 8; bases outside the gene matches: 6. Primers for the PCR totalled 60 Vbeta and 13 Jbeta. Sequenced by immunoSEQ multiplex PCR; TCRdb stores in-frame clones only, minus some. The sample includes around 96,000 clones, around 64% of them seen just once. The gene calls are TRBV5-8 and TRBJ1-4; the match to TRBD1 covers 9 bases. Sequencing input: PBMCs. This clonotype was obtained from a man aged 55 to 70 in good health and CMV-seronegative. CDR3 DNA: TGTGCCAGCAGCGCGGGACAGGGACGAGAAAAACTGTTTTTT. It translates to CASSAGQGREKLFF.